One and the same sample provided the 10 T cell receptor beta chains below, sequenced in a study of Ad26.COV2.S vaccination and SARS-CoV-2 variants. Noted treatment: around 19 received Ad26.COV2.S at low or high dose, single or two shots; about 5 received placebo; per-sample allocation not given. After the first vaccine or placebo injection, samples were drawn on day 63. Clones were read by immunoSEQ multiplex PCR, and TCRdb kept only the in-frame ones, dropping some. The sample includes about 330,000 clones, 75% to 90% seen only once; the top ten take approximately 5.8%. The input for sequencing was peripheral blood, taken in a trial of Ad26.COV2.S vaccine versus placebo. These TCRs come from a person between 18 and 65 years old who received the Ad26.COV2.S COVID-19 vaccine or a placebo.

The gene calls are TRBV28 and TRBJ1-3; tentative D call: TRBD1 (6 bases). Trimming stripped 6 bases from V and 8 bases from J, with 14 bases between. CDR1 is MDHEN, CDR2 SYDVKM, per germline. There are 13 residues in the CDR3. The CDR3 sequence: CASSKGGGDTIYF. The DNA for the CDR3 is TGTGCCAGCAGCAAAGGAGGGGGGGACACCATATATTTT. Full variable domain (remainder filled in from reference TRBV28 and TRBJ1-3): DVKVTQSSRYLVKRTGEKVFLECVQDMDHENMFWYRQDPGLGLRLIYFSYDVKMKEKGDIPEGYSVSREKKERFSLILESASTNQTSMYLCASSKGGGDTIYFGEGSWLTVV.

The chain is built from TRBV5-1 and TRBJ1-2; D is perhaps TRBD1 (5 bases). In germline, CDR1 is SGHRS, CDR2 YFSETQ. V dropped 0 bases and J dropped 6 bases, with 15 bases sitting between them. The CDR3 has 15 amino acids. The CDR3 region is CASSLESGGQHGYTF. The CDR3 nucleotides are TGCGCCAGCAGCTTGGAATCTGGAGGACAACATGGCTACACCTTC.

This rearrangement joins TRBV7-2 to TRBJ2-3; 7 nucleotides match TRBD1. Germline trimming cut 4 bases from V and 5 bases from J; bases unmatched to any gene: 6. The CDR3 runs to 14 residues. CDR1 and CDR2 (germline): SGHTA, FQGNSA. The CDR3 nucleotides are TGTGCCAGCAGCTCCCAGACAGGGCGAGATACGCAGTATTTT. Amino acids: CASSSQTGRDTQYF.

The chain employs TRBV11-2 and TRBJ1-1; 9 nucleotides agree with TRBD1. Per germline, CDR1 SGHAT and CDR2 FQNNGV. The V segment lost 7 bases and the J segment 1 base; nucleotides outside the gene matches: 4. The CDR3 has 14 residues. Here the CDR3 DNA reads TGTGCCAGCAACCCACAGGGGGCGAACACTGAAGCTTTCTTT. Protein sequence: CASNPQGANTEAFF.

CDR3 DNA: TGTGCCAGCAGTTACGCGGGGTGGGGGAAGTCTGAAGCTTTCTTT. This encodes CASSYAGWGKSEAFF. The chain employs TRBV6-5 and TRBJ1-1; D may be TRBD1 (5 bases). Germline V lookup: CDR1 MNHEY, CDR2 SVGAGI. This CDR3 is built from 15 residues. The V gene lost 2 bases and the J gene lost 6 bases, with 16 bases spanning the gap.

This chain joins TRBV4-3 and TRBJ2-7; D uncertain. The CDR3 contains 14 residues. CDR1 LGHNA and CDR2 YSLEER come from the germline V gene. V dropped 1 base and J dropped 0 bases, with 7 bases sitting between them. Here the CDR3 reads CASSQGTLSYEQYF. The CDR3, as DNA: TGCGCCAGCAGCCAAGGCACCCTCTCCTACGAGCAGTACTTC.

The J gene is TRBJ2-7, the V gene TRBV7-2; D gene uncertain. This CDR3 contains 12 residues. CDR1 is SGHTA and CDR2 is FQGNSA in the germline V gene. V was shortened by 5 bases and J by 0 bases, with 5 bases between the two germline ends. CDR3 loop: CASSVSSYEQYF. The DNA of the CDR3 is TGTGCCAGCAGCGTTAGCTCCTACGAGCAGTACTTC.

The J gene is TRBJ2-7, the V gene TRBV6-5; D tentatively reads TRBD1 or TRBD2 (6 bases each). This CDR3 is built from 15 residues. The germline CDR1 and CDR2 sequences are MNHEY and SVGAGI. Trimming removed 6 bases at V and 3 bases at J, with 18 bases between. DNA for the CDR3: TGTGCCAGCAGATCCTGGGAGGACAGTAACTACGAGCAGTACTTC. Translated: CASRSWEDSNYEQYF.

The CDR3 nucleotides read TGTGCCACCAGTGATACGGGGGCCACCGGGGAGCTGTTTTTT. Its protein product is CATSDTGATGELFF. The J gene is TRBJ2-2, the V gene TRBV24-1, with D possibly being TRBD1 or TRBD2 (6 bases each). The CDR3 totals 14 residues. Germline V gives CDR1 KGHDR, CDR2 SFDVKD. V was pared by 3 bases and J by 4 bases, with 8 bases between.

The rearrangement uses TRBV5-1 and TRBJ1-1; D not certain. Germline V gene lookup returns CDR1 SGHRS and CDR2 YFSETQ. The V end was cut by 3 bases, the J end by 0 bases, with 15 bases between. The CDR3 spans 16 residues. CDR3 in amino acids: CASSYNRPGMNTEAFF. CDR3 nucleotides: TGCGCCAGCAGCTATAATAGGCCGGGTATGAACACTGAAGCTTTCTTT.